Each of the 16 T cell receptor beta chains below was sequenced from the same sample in a study of cytomegalovirus exposure and HLA in healthy donors. The primer mix had 60 Vbeta and 13 Jbeta primers. The method was immunoSEQ multiplex PCR; TCRdb's version includes in-frame clones alone and lacks a portion of them. Here the sample spans roughly 160,000 clones, roughly 85% being singletons. The sequencing sample was made of PBMCs. The receptors derive from a woman aged 45-60 years in good health and CMV-seronegative.

This CDR3 is CASSILPSGSTDTQYF. The DNA for the CDR3 is TGTGCCAGTAGTATCCTGCCTAGCGGGAGCACAGATACGCAGTATTTT. The chain uses TRBV19 and TRBJ2-3; TRBD2 matches 8 bases. Losses at the gene ends were 3 bases for V and 0 bases for J; bases not matched to a gene: 5. This CDR3 contains 16 residues. CDR1 and CDR2 (germline): LNHDA, SQIVND (reference sequence).

The chain combines TRBV19 with TRBJ2-1; D is possibly TRBD2 (6 bases). The CDR3 totals 15 residues. Germline values: CDR1 LNHDA, CDR2 SQIVND (reference sequence). The V gene lost 7 bases and the J gene lost 7 bases, with 20 bases spanning the gap. CDR3 sequence reads: CASTNRAGRLNEQFF. CDR3 bases: TGTGCCAGTACCAACCGGGCGGGGCGATTAAATGAGCAGTTCTTC. Complete variable domain (other parts from reference TRBV19 and TRBJ2-1): DGGITQSPKYLFRKEGQNVTLSCEQNLNHDAMYWYRQDPGQGLRLIYYSQIVNDFQKGDIAEGYSVSREKKESFPLTVTSAQKNPTAFYLCASTNRAGRLNEQFFGPGTRLTVL.

The rearrangement joins TRBV27 to TRBJ2-1, with 7 bases fitting TRBD2. V lost 6 bases and J lost 5; bases outside the gene matches: 7. There are 14 residues in the CDR3. The germline gives CDR1 MNHEY, CDR2 SMNVEV (reference sequence). The CDR3 region is CASRFGTTNNEQFF. CDR3 in DNA: TGTGCCAGCAGGTTCGGGACTACCAACAATGAGCAGTTCTTC.

J is TRBJ1-1 and V is TRBV28, with a possible D match to TRBD1 (6 bases). Looked up from germline, CDR1 is MDHEN and CDR2 is SYDVKM. V was cut by 3 bases and J by 4 bases, with 12 bases left in between. This CDR3 contains 14 residues. The CDR3 DNA is TGTGCCAGCAGTTTTTCTAGGACAGTCACTGAAGCTTTCTTT. Its protein product is CASSFSRTVTEAFF.

The V and J genes are TRBV2 and TRBJ2-5; unclear D gene. The CDR3 runs 13 residues. Trimming took 3 bases from V and 2 from J, leaving 7 bases between them. Germline lookup yields CDR1 SNHLY and CDR2 FYNNEI. The CDR3 is CASSDRRQETQYF. For the CDR3, the DNA is TGTGCCAGCAGTGACAGGCGTCAAGAGACCCAGTACTTC.

This rearrangement joins TRBV5-8 to TRBJ2-3, with a possible D match to TRBD2 (6 bases). In germline, CDR1 is SGHTS, CDR2 YDEGEE. The ends were cut back, 1 base at V and 2 bases at J, with 17 bases in the middle. CDR3 length: 17 amino acids. The CDR3: CASSLRGTPTFTDTQYF. The DNA for the CDR3 is TGTGCCAGCAGCTTGCGGGGGACCCCCACCTTCACAGATACGCAGTATTTT.

The V gene is TRBV11-3, the J gene TRBJ2-7; D perhaps matches TRBD2 (6 bases). V lost 4 bases and J 3 bases, leaving 10 bases between the germline ends. The germline gives CDR1 SGHNT, CDR2 YENEEA. CDR3 length equals 13 residues. CDR3 protein: CASSWNSGYEQYF. CDR3 in DNA: TGTGCCAGCAGCTGGAATAGCGGCTACGAGCAGTACTTC.

The chain couples TRBV5-6 to TRBJ2-1; possible D gene TRBD1, 6 bases. V lost 5 bases and J 10 bases, leaving 25 bases between the germline ends. Looked up from germline, CDR1 is SGHDT and CDR2 is YYEEEE. The CDR3 runs 16 residues. The CDR3 here is CASSTRQVSLVVEQFF. In nucleotides, the CDR3 is TGTGCCAGCAGTACAAGACAGGTCTCCTTGGTGGTCGAGCAGTTCTTC.

The chain combines TRBV2 with TRBJ2-7; TRBD1 aligns across 7 bases. CDR1 is SNHLY, CDR2 FYNNEI, per germline. This CDR3 contains 12 residues. After removal of 6 bases from V and 3 bases from J, the junction contained 2 bases not matched to a gene. The CDR3 region has the DNA TGTGCCAGCAGCAGACAGGGCTACGAGCAGTACTTC. Protein product: CASSRQGYEQYF. Together with reference TRBV2 and TRBJ2-7, the CDR3 gives the full variable domain: EPEVTQTPSHQVTQMGQEVILRCVPISNHLYFYWYRQILGQKVEFLVSFYNNEISEKSEIFDDQFSVERPDGSNFTLKIRSTKLEDSAMYFCASSRQGYEQYFGPGTRLTVT.

The J gene is TRBJ2-5, the V gene TRBV5-6, with a possible D match to TRBD1 (5 bases). Gene TRBJ2-7 matches the end of the DNA better, so the J call may be wrong. Germline-derived CDR1 and CDR2 are SGHDT and YYEEEE. The CDR3 totals 15 residues. In DNA, the CDR3 is TGTGCCAGCAGCGGCCGGACAAGGAATATCTACGAGCAGTACTTC. It translates to CASSGRTRNIYEQYF.

The chain links TRBV6-4 to TRBJ1-2; TRBD1 is a possible D gene (6 bases). The CDR3 extends over 17 amino acids. V lost 0 bases to trimming and J lost 6 bases, with 20 bases between them. The germline V gene encodes CDR1 MRHNA and CDR2 SNTAGT. CDR3 region: CASSDSREGVRVNGYTF. The CDR3 coding sequence is TGTGCCAGCAGTGACTCGAGAGAGGGGGTTCGGGTTAATGGCTACACCTTC.

The table lists this clone with a count of one. The gene calls are TRBV5-1 and TRBJ2-6; perhaps TRBD1 as D (5 bases). This CDR3 has 14 amino acids. The V and J ends lost 0 bases and 12 bases respectively, with 13 bases between them. From germline, CDR1 is SGHRS and CDR2 YFSETQ. This chain's CDR3 is CASSLGLQGLVLTF. The CDR3 DNA reads TGCGCCAGCAGCTTGGGTCTGCAGGGCCTCGTCCTGACTTTC.

This chain connects TRBV27 to TRBJ1-1; D not certain. Trimming cost V 11 bases and J 11 bases, with 18 bases left between them. CDR1 and CDR2 from the germline V gene are MNHEY and SMNVEV (reference sequence). The CDR3 loop spans 11 amino acids. CDR3 residues: CARIFPGLAFF. The CDR3 DNA reads TGTGCCCGGATATTCCCGGGGTTGGCTTTCTTT.

The chain joins TRBV10-3 to TRBJ2-3; 7 bases are a match to TRBD2. After removal of 5 bases from V and 5 bases from J, the junction contained 1 base not matched to a gene. The CDR3 runs to 12 residues. Germline CDR1 is ENHRY and CDR2 is SYGVKD. For the CDR3, the DNA is TGTGCCATCAGTTCGGGGGGAGATACGCAGTATTTT. Translated: CAISSGGDTQYF.

The chain carries TRBV5-4 and TRBJ1-2; TRBD1 matches at 12 bases. J was trimmed by 4 bases and V by 2 bases; bases with no gene match: 15. Germline CDR1 SGHNT, CDR2 YYREEE (reference sequence). The CDR3 extends over 19 amino acids. DNA for the CDR3: TGTGCCAGCAGCTTAAATAAGATCCCGGGACAGGGGGCAGGCTATGGCTACACCTTC. Its translation: CASSLNKIPGQGAGYGYTF.

The chain recombines TRBV19 with TRBJ1-3; 8 bases are shared with TRBD1. Germline-derived CDR1 and CDR2 are LNHDA and SQIVND (reference sequence). After removal of 5 bases from V and 1 base from J, the junction contained 7 bases not matched to a gene. There are 16 residues in the CDR3. CDR3 nucleotide sequence: TGTGCCAGTAGTCTAGGACAGGGAGTTTCTGGAAACACCATATATTTT. Translated: CASSLGQGVSGNTIYF.